Listed below are T cell receptor beta chains from one sample, sequenced in a study of TIL therapy for anti-PD-1-resistant metastatic lung cancer. Generated by immunoSEQ multiplex PCR, the TCRdb table keeps only in-frame clones and is missing some. This sample yields roughly 17,000 clones, of which 70% to 85% are seen a single time; around 33% belongs to the top ten. The sample here was blood, taken at baseline. The receptors were sampled from a person aged 25 to 85 with non-small cell lung cancer. The CDR3 runs from the conserved cysteine through the conserved F or W. The D gene is left open where the match is weak. Clone size is not always given. Where it is, it says once, few, many or a class for expanded clones.

V gene	D gene	clone size	J gene	CDR3 DNA	CDR3 protein
TRBV5-1	TRBD2	once	TRBJ2-1	TGCGCCAGCAGCCCCGGGGGCGGGGGGGTCGGTGAGCAGTTCTTC	CASSPGGGGVGEQFF
TRBV7-8	TRBD1	NA	TRBJ2-5	TGTGCCAGCAGCTTCGGGGAGACAGGGATAGAGACCCAGTACTTC	CASSFGETGIETQYF
TRBV4-1	TRBD2	once	TRBJ2-5	TGCGCCAGCAGCCAAGAACTCGCGGGGGGGTCGGAGACCCAGTACTTC	CASSQELAGGSETQYF
TRBV6-1	TRBD1	NA	TRBJ2-7	TGTGCCAGCAGTACGACAGGGAGCTCCTACGAGCAGTACTTC	CASSTTGSSYEQYF
TRBV7-2	TRBD1	few	TRBJ1-4	TGTGCCAGCAGCTTAGCGACGGGGGCCGGGACAGTCAGTTTT	CASSLATGAGTVSF
TRBV2	NA	NA	TRBJ1-6	TGTGCCAGCAGACGGGGGCAGGAAATTTCACCCCTCCACTTT	CASRRGQEISPLHF
TRBV30	NA	NA	TRBJ1-2	TGTGCCTGGAGTCACCAGGGCTACTATGGCTACACCTTC	CAWSHQGYYGYTF
TRBV2	NA	few	TRBJ2-7	TGTGCCAGCACGGGGGTGGAAAACGAGCAGTACTTC	CASTGVENEQYF
TRBV6-5	NA	NA	TRBJ2-1	TGTGCCAGCAGAGGTGGGGGGGCCTTCAAAAATGAGCAGTTCTTC	CASRGGGAFKNEQFF
TRBV11-2	NA	NA	TRBJ2-3	TGTGCCAGCAGCGCAGGATCTAGCACAGATACGCAGTATTTT	CASSAGSSTDTQYF
TRBV11-3	TRBD1	NA	TRBJ1-6	TGTGCCAGCAGCTTAGCCGGGACAGTCTATAATTCACCCCTCCACTTT	CASSLAGTVYNSPLHF
TRBV9	TRBD1	NA	TRBJ1-1	TGTGCCAGCAGCGTAGAGGGGGGACAGGCCTTTGGCACTGAAGCTTTCTTT	CASSVEGGQAFGTEAFF
TRBV11-3	NA	once	TRBJ1-1	TGTGCCAGCAGCTCGACGGGAAACACTGAAGCTTTCTTT	CASSSTGNTEAFF
TRBV11-2	NA	NA	TRBJ1-1	TGTGCCAGCAGCTTAAAGGGCAGGGTAGGGACTGAAGCTTTCTTT	CASSLKGRVGTEAFF
TRBV11-2	TRBD2	NA	TRBJ2-1	TGTGCCAGCAGCTTAGGACTAGCGGGGGGGCTCGGTGAGCAGTTCTTC	CASSLGLAGGLGEQFF
TRBV4-3	TRBD1	few	TRBJ2-7	TGCGCCAGCAGCCAAGCTGAGACAGGGGTCCGGTACGAGCAGTACTTC	CASSQAETGVRYEQYF
TRBV2	NA	NA	TRBJ2-7	TGTGCCAGCAGGCGCGCAGGGGTGCCCTACGAGCAGTACTTC	CASRRAGVPYEQYF
TRBV19	NA	NA	TRBJ2-2	TGTGCCAGCGGCGACACGACAGTCAACACCGGGGAGCTGTTTTTT	CASGDTTVNTGELFF
TRBV4-1	NA	NA	TRBJ2-4	TGCGCCAGCAGCCGGACGAGACAGGACTTGATTCAGTACTTC	CASSRTRQDLIQYF
TRBV19	NA	NA	TRBJ1-2	TGTGCCAGTACTCCCGGACAGATATACTATGGCTACACCTTC	CASTPGQIYYGYTF
TRBV30	NA	NA	TRBJ1-2	TGTGCCTGGAGTCTGGGGGCGGAATACACCTTC	CAWSLGAEYTF
TRBV5-6	TRBD1	NA	TRBJ1-6	TGTGCCAGCAGCCAATACACGGGACAGGGGGAATCACCCCTCCACTTT	CASSQYTGQGESPLHF
TRBV6-1	NA	once	TRBJ1-1	TGTGCCAGCAGTGGTCGAGAGACTGAAGCTTTCTTT	CASSGRETEAFF
TRBV4-2	NA	NA	TRBJ2-7	TGTGCCAGCAGCCAAGATCTTACCCTCAGGACTGGGTCCTACGAGCAGTACTTC	CASSQDLTLRTGSYEQYF
TRBV4-2	NA	NA	TRBJ1-4	TGTGCCAGCAGCCAAGAACAGGCGGGGGGGGAAAAACTGTTTTTT	CASSQEQAGGEKLFF